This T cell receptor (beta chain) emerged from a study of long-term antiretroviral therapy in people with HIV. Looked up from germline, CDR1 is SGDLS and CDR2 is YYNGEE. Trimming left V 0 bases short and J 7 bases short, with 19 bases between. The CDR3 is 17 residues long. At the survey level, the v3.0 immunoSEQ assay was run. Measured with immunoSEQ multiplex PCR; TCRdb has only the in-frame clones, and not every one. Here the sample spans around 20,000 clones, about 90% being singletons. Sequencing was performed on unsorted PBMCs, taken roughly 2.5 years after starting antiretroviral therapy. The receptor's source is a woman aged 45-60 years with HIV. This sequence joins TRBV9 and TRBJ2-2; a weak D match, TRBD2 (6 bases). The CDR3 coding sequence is TGTGCCAGCAGCGTAGAAGCGCACGGGAGTGGTTTCGGGGAGCTGTTTTTT. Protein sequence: CASSVEAHGSGFGELFF.